This T cell receptor (beta chain) was captured by sequencing in a study of regulatory T cells in long-lasting Graves disease. As for the study in general: The antithyroid drugs taken by newly diagnosed Graves' patients had been used for under 3 months.

A single count supports this clonotype. TCR beta libraries were built with iRepertoire HTBI primers and Arm-PCR of CDR3 regions. TCRdb reanalysed the multiplex PCR reads using MiXCR and keeps one entry per CDR3 protein. The table has approximately 470,000 distinct CDR3 sequences, around 15% seen once. Regarding time point: newly diagnosed GD, antithyroid drugs for less than 3 months. Preparation of the TCR library used RNA extracted from PBMCs. These records were also assigned to another study, of T cells in Graves' hyperthyroidism and ophthalmopathy. That paper notes: A set of HTBI primers served as the primers for a first-round RT-PCR of the TCR CDR3. Ophthalmopathy, which appeared later, was predicted by the model a median about 6 months before onset.

The source is a man in his forties with Graves disease. Here the sequenced sample was peripheral blood mononuclear cells (PBMCs), taken at new diagnosis, from a patient treated with antithyroid drugs.

The CDR3 reads CSVGQGAWDEQFF. CDR3 in DNA: TGCAGCGTGGGACAGGGGGCATGGGATGAGCAGTTCTTC. The chain carries TRBV29-1 and TRBJ2-1; 12 bases agree with TRBD1. The germline V gene has CDR1 SQVTM and CDR2 ANQGSEA. The CDR3 spans 13 residues. Trimming took 6 bases from V and 8 from J; bases not matched to a gene: 5.